Here is one T cell receptor beta chain with its context. The target antigen is unknown. These data belong to a study of shared clonotypes between healthy human individuals. Overall study results and limits: Estimated clonotype richness was generally higher in naive than memory subsets. In this cohort, only blood was sampled, and tissue repertoires likely differ.

The CDR3 has 17 amino acids. Trimming stripped 2 bases from V and 1 base from J, with 15 bases between. Per the germline V gene, CDR1 is SGHNT and CDR2 is YENEEA. Original handling: ImmunoSEQ output lacked quality scores and full-length reads, limiting matched filtering. TCRdb's copy holds only in-frame clones and misses some; the assay was immunoSEQ multiplex PCR. V and J calls and clone size are copied from that table; D and trimming were computed from the DNA. The data show 600,000 to 750,000 clones, around 91% seen once. Sequenced sample: memory CD8+ T cells from PBMCs. The subset denotes: CD45RO+ cells pooled with CCR7-negative TemRA cells. The chain joins TRBV11-3 to TRBJ2-1, with TRBD2 as a possible D gene (6 bases). This TCR derives from a man aged 18 to 29 in good health. Some clones in this sample may be carry-over from other donors' samples. As DNA, the CDR3 is TGTGCCAGCAGCTTATCTAGCGTCAAGTTTTCCTACAATGAGCAGTTCTTC. This translates into CASSLSSVKFSYNEQFF.